The 6 T cell receptor beta chains in this list originate from one sample, sequenced in a study of T-cell reconstitution after alpha-beta-depleted transplantation in children. Preparation of the TCRbeta library was carried out with unique molecular identifiers. MiXCR, run by TCRdb on the PCR reads, gives a single entry per CDR3 protein. The sample comprises 350,000 to 500,000 distinct CDR3 sequences, over 40% of which are singletons, and 27% rests with the top ten. Sequencing used PBMCs, obtained before TCRalphabeta/CD19-depleted stem cell transplant. Every receptor here comes from a girl under 10 years old with aplastic anemia, due to receive a stem cell transplant.

This chain connects TRBV12-3 or TRBV12-4 to TRBJ2-5; a possible D gene is TRBD2 (6 bases). V was cut by 5 bases and J by 0 bases, with 10 bases left in between. This CDR3 region has 14 residues. The CDR3 here is CASSPGLHQETQYF. CDR3 nucleotides: TGTGCCAGCAGTCCGGGACTCCACCAAGAGACCCAGTACTTC.

This sequence joins TRBV6-1 and TRBJ2-1, with 9 bases matching TRBD1. Germline assignment: CDR1 MNHNS and CDR2 SASEGT. Trimming cost V 7 bases and J 1 base; bases outside gene matches: 5. The CDR3 has 15 amino acids. The DNA of the CDR3 is TGTGCCAGCAAGATTGGACAGGGGTCCTACAATGAGCAGTTCTTC. It encodes CASKIGQGSYNEQFF.

This clonotype was counted many times. This chain's CDR3 is CSASSLAGMITGELFF. DNA of the CDR3: TGCAGTGCTAGTTCCCTAGCGGGAATGATTACCGGGGAGCTGTTTTTT. The chain joins TRBV20-1 to TRBJ2-2; 9 positions agree with TRBD2. V lost 3 bases to trimming and J lost 5 bases; unmatched junction nucleotides: 10. The germline gives CDR1 DFQATT, CDR2 SNEGSKA (reference sequence). This CDR3 has 16 amino acids.

This clonotype has a count of ten or more. The V and J genes are TRBV6-2 or TRBV6-3 and TRBJ2-1; TRBD1 or TRBD2 may be the D gene (6 bases each). The germline V gene has CDR1 MNHEY and CDR2 SVGEGT. Trimming left V 5 bases short and J 0 bases short, with 20 bases between. The CDR3 has 18 amino acids. The CDR3 DNA follows: TGTGCCAGCAGTACCAGACTAGTACCGGACAGCTCCTACAATGAGCAGTTCTTC. Amino acid sequence: CASSTRLVPDSSYNEQFF.

In its sample, this clonotype was seen many times. The chain is built from TRBV11-2 and TRBJ2-1, with 8 bases fitting TRBD2. The trim removed 1 base at V and 5 bases at J, leaving 19 bases unmatched. CDR1 is SGHAT, CDR2 FQNNGV, per germline. The CDR3 is 20 residues long. In DNA form, the CDR3 reads TGTGCCAGCAGCTTAGTGGTTACTTCCAATCTAGCGGGCCAACACAATGAGCAGTTCTTC. Protein: CASSLVVTSNLAGQHNEQFF.

This sequence joins TRBV6-5 and TRBJ2-7; the D is unclear. The CDR3 runs to 14 residues. Trimming left V 1 base short and J 3 bases short, with 10 bases between. CDR1 and CDR2 (germline): MNHEY, SVGAGI. CDR3 amino acids: CASSYFHGDYEQYF. The CDR3, as DNA: TGTGCCAGCAGTTACTTCCATGGGGACTACGAGCAGTACTTC.